This TCR beta chain was obtained from a study of regulatory T cells in long-lasting Graves disease. The CDR3 is made up of 11 amino acids. Germline V gene sequence: CDR1 SQVTM, CDR2 ANQGSEA. Trimming shortened V by 2 bases and J by 15 bases, and 13 bases separated the two germline ends. Time point noted: newly diagnosed GD, antithyroid drugs for less than 3 months. RNA extracted from PBMCs served as the sequencing template. Arm-PCR with iRepertoire HTBI primers amplified the CDR3 regions for these TCR beta libraries. TCRdb re-called the multiplex PCR reads through MiXCR, storing one row per CDR3 protein. The sample consists of about 470,000 distinct CDR3 sequences, around 15% of them appearing once. The same specimen was also included in a second study, on T cells in Graves' hyperthyroidism and ophthalmopathy. As reported in that work: TCR CDR3 underwent first-round RT-PCR with the HTBI primer set.

Sequencing was performed on peripheral blood mononuclear cells (PBMCs), taken at new diagnosis, from a patient treated with antithyroid drugs. The chain is built from TRBV29-1 and TRBJ2-2; unclear D gene. The receptor's source is a man between 35 and 55 years old with Graves disease. The CDR3, as DNA: TGCAGCGTTGAACTAAGGGATTTGGTGTTTTTT. This sequence encodes CSVELRDLVFF.